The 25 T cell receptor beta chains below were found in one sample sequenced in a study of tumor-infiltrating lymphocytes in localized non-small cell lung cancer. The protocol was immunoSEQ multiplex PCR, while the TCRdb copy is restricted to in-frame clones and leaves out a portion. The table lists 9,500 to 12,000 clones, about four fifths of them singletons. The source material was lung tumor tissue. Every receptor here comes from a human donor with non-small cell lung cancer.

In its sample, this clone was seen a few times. CDR3 in DNA: TGTGCCAGCAGCGCCAGACAGGGCAACACTGAAGCTTTCTTT. Translated: CASSARQGNTEAFF. The rearrangement links TRBV9 to TRBJ1-1; TRBD1 matches at 7 bases. The ends lost 3 bases at V and 2 bases at J; junction bases unmatched: 4. Germline CDR1 SGDLS, CDR2 YYNGEE. CDR3 length: 14 residues.

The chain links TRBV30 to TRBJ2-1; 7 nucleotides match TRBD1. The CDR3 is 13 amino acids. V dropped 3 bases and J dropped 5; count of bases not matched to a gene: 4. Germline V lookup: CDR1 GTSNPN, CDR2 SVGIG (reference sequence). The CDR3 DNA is TGTGCCTGGAGACAGGGGCCGAACAATGAGCAGTTCTTC. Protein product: CAWRQGPNNEQFF.

CDR3 sequence: CASRRTSGSSYEQYF. In DNA form, the CDR3 reads TGTGCCAGCAGGCGAACTAGCGGAAGCTCCTACGAGCAGTACTTC. V is TRBV7-2 and J is TRBJ2-7; 8 bases match TRBD2. J gave up 0 bases and V 6 bases, and 7 bases lay outside the gene matches. The CDR3 sequence is 15 residues long. Germline CDR1 and CDR2: SGHTA and FQGNSA.

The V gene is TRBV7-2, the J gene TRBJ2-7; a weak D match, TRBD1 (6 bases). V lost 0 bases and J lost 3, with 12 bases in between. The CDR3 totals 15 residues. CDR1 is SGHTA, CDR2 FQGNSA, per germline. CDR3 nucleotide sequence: TGTGCCAGCAGCTTAGCCCTCTCACAGGGCTACGAGCAGTACTTC. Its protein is CASSLALSQGYEQYF.

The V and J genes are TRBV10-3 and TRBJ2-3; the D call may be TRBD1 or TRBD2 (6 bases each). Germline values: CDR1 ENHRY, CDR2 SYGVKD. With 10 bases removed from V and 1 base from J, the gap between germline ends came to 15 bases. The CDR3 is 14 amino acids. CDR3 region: CATGGPRRTDTQYF. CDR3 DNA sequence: TGTGCCACCGGGGGCCCGAGACGCACAGATACGCAGTATTTT.

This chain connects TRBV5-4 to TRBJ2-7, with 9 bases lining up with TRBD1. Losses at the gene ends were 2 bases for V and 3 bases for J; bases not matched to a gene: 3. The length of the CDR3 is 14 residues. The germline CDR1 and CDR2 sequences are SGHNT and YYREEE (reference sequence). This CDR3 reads CASSLMGQGYEQYF. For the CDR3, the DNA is TGTGCCAGCAGCTTAATGGGACAGGGCTACGAGCAGTACTTC.

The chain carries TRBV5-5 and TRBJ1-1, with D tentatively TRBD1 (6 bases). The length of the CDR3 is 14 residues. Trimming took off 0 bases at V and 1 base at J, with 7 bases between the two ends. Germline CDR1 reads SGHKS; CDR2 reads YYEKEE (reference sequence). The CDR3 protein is CASSLEGGNTEAFF. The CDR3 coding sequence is TGTGCCAGCAGCTTGGAGGGGGGGAACACTGAAGCTTTCTTT.

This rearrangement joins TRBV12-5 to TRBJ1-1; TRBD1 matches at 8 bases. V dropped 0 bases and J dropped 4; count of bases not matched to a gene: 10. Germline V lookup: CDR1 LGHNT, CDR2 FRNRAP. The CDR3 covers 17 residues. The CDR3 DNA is TGTGCTAGTGGTTTGGTAAGGACAGGGTCGTTCCTCACTGAAGCTTTCTTT. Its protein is CASGLVRTGSFLTEAFF.

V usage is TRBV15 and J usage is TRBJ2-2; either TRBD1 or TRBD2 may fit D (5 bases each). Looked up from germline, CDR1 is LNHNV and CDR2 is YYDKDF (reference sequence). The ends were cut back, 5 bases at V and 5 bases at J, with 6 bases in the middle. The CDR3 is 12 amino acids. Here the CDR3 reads CATSGGTGELFF. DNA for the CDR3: TGTGCCACCAGCGGGGGTACCGGGGAGCTGTTTTTT.

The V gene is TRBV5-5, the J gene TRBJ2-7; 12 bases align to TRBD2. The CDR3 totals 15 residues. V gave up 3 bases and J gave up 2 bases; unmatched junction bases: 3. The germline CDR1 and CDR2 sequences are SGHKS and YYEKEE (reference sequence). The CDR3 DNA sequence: TGTGCCAGCAGCTACGCTAGCGGGGGGGCCTACGAGCAGTACTTC. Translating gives CASSYASGGAYEQYF.

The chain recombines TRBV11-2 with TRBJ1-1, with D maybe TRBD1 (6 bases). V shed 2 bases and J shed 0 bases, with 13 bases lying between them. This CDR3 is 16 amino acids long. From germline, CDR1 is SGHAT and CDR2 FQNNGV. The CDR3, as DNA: TGTGCCAGCAGCTTAAGGGTTGACAGGCTGAACACTGAAGCTTTCTTT. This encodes CASSLRVDRLNTEAFF.

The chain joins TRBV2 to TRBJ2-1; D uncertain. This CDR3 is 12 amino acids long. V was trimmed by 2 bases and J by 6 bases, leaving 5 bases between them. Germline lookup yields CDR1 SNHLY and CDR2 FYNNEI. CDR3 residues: CASSELINEQFF. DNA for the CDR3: TGTGCCAGCAGTGAACTCATCAATGAGCAGTTCTTC.

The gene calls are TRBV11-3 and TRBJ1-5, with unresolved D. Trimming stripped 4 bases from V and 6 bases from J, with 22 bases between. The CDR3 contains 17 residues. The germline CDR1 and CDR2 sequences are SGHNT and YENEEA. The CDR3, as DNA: TGTGCCAGCAGCTCCCATACCGTTTCGAGACCCAGTCAGCCCCAGCATTTT. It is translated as CASSSHTVSRPSQPQHF.

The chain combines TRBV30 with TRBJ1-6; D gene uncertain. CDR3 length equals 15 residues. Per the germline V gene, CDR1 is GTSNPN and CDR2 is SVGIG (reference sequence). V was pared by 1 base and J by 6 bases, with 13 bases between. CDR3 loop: CAWSAQDGTNSPLHF. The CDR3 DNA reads TGTGCCTGGAGTGCCCAGGACGGAACTAATTCACCCCTCCACTTT.

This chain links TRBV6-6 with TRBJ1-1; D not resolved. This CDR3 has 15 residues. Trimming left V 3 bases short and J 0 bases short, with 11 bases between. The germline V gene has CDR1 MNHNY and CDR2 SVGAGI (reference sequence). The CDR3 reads CASSYRDTVNTEAFF. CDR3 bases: TGTGCCAGCAGTTATAGGGATACGGTGAACACTGAAGCTTTCTTT.

Written as DNA, the CDR3 is TGTGCCAGCAGCTTAGGACAGTACAGCACTGAAGCTTTCTTT. This translates into CASSLGQYSTEAFF. This rearrangement joins TRBV7-6 to TRBJ1-1; D is possibly TRBD1 (5 bases). Trimming took off 1 base at V and 4 bases at J, with 10 bases between the two ends. CDR3 length equals 14 residues. The V gene's germline CDR1 is SGHVS and CDR2 FNYEAQ.

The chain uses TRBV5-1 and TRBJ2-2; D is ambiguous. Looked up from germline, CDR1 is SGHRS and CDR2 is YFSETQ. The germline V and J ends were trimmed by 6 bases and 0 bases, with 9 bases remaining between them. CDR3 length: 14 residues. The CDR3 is CASTAQANTGELFF. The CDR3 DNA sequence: TGCGCCAGCACGGCGCAGGCGAACACCGGGGAGCTGTTTTTT.

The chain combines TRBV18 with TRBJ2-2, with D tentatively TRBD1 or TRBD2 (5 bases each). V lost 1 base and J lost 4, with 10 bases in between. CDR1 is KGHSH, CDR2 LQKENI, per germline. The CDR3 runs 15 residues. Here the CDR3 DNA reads TGTGCCAGCTCACCACTGGGGGTCGGCACCGGGGAGCTGTTTTTT. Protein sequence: CASSPLGVGTGELFF.

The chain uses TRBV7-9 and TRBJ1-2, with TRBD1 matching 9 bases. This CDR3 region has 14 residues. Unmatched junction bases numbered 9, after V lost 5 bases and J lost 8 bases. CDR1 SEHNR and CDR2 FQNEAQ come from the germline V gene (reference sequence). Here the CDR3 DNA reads TGTGCCAGCAGCCCGACAGGGGGGGGCGAGGGCTACACCTTC. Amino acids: CASSPTGGGEGYTF.

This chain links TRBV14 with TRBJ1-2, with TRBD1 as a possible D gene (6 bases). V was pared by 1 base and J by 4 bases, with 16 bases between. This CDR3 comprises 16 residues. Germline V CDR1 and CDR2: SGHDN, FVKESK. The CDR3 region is CASSQATQGTLYGYTF. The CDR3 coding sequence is TGTGCCAGCAGCCAAGCCACTCAGGGGACCCTCTATGGCTACACCTTC.

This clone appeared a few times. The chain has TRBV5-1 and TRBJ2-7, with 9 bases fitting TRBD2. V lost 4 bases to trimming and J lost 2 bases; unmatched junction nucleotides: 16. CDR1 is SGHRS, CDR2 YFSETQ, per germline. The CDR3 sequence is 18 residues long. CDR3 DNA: TGCGCCAGCAGCCGGGCGGCCACCGGACTAGCGAACACCTACGAGCAGTACTTC. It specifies CASSRAATGLANTYEQYF.

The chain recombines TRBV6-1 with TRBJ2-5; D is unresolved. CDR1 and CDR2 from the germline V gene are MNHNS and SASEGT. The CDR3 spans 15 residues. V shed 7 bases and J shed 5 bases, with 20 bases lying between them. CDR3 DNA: TGTGCCAGCAAACCAGACCCGGGCGTGGGGGAGACCCAGTACTTC. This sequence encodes CASKPDPGVGETQYF.

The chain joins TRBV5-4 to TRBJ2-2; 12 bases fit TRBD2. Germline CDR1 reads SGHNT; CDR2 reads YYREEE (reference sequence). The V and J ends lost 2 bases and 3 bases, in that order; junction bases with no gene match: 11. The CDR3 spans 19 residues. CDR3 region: CASSFDPSGGALYTGELFF. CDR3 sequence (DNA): TGTGCCAGCAGCTTTGATCCTAGCGGGGGGGCTTTGTACACCGGGGAGCTGTTTTTT.

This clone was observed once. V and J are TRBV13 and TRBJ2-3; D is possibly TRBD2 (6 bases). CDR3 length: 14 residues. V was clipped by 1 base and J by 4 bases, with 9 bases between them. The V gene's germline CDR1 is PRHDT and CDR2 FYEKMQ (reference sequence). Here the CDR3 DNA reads TGTGCCAGCAGCTTAGTTGGAGGGCCAGATACGCAGTATTTT. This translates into CASSLVGGPDTQYF.

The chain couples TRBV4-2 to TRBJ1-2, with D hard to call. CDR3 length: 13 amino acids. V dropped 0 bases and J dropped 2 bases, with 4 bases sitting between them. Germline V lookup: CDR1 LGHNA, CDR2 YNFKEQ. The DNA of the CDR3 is TGTGCCAGCAGCCAAGAAGGGAACTATGGCTACACCTTC. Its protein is CASSQEGNYGYTF.